This T cell receptor beta chain emerged from a study of blood T cell repertoires in COVID-19. Study-wide context: The United States, Italy and Spain provided the acute and convalescent COVID-19 samples. T cells, B-cell-depleted T cells, or PBMCs provided the cDNA or gDNA that served as material.

V was clipped by 0 bases and J by 9 bases, with 15 bases between them. The CDR3 is made up of 15 amino acids. In germline, CDR1 is LGHDT, CDR2 YNNKEL (reference sequence). A few counts support this clone. Data came from immunoSEQ multiplex PCR; TCRdb stores just in-frame clones and leaves some out. The data contain 95,000 to 150,000 clones, 92% of them singletons. The Seattle site enrolled patients during active infection and followed them longitudinally. Sequencing was performed on peripheral blood. The chain links TRBV3-1 (or the pseudogene TRBV3-2) to TRBJ2-4, with D possibly TRBD2 on 5 matching bases. The sequence derives from a man between 45 and 60 years old with COVID-19, enrolled during active disease. The CDR3 DNA follows: TGTGCCAGCAGCCAAGAAAGTCCCGGACGGGGCATTCAGTACTTC. Translating it yields CASSQESPGRGIQYF.